The sequence of this T cell receptor (beta chain) was determined in a study of cytomegalovirus exposure and HLA in healthy donors. Study summary: Both the approximately 120 validation repertoires and the 500 to 700 first-cohort repertoires used the same platform, as reported by a later analysis.

The CDR3 covers 17 residues. Trimming cost V 4 bases and J 3 bases; bases outside gene matches: 10. Germline lookup yields CDR1 SGHRS and CDR2 YFSETQ. Assay: immunoSEQ multiplex PCR; the TCRdb copy retains only in-frame clones and omits some. The sample holds 200,000 or so clones, approximately 82% seen once. The genes are TRBV5-1 and TRBJ1-2; 12 nucleotides agree with TRBD1. The receptor was isolated from a woman aged 18-30 years in good health and CMV-seronegative. Specimen: PBMCs. The CDR3 here is CASSRSRDRGLDYGYTF. The CDR3 region has the DNA TGCGCCAGCAGCAGATCCCGGGACAGGGGGCTAGACTATGGCTACACCTTC.